This TCR beta chain is from a study of blood T cell repertoires in COVID-19. Study details: COVID-19 samples, acute and convalescent, were from the United States, Italy and Spain.

Per the study methods: Estimation of nucleated cell counts relied on the amplification of reference gene primers. TCRdb keeps only in-frame clones here, not all; method: immunoSEQ multiplex PCR. V and J calls and clone size come straight from that table; D and trimming were deduced from the DNA. This table holds about 220,000 clones, roughly 84% found once. Sequences were obtained from peripheral blood. This receptor was obtained from a woman aged 55-69 years with acute or convalescent COVID-19.

CDR3: CASSIGASGGYEQFF. CDR3 in DNA: TGTGCCAGTAGTATAGGGGCTAGCGGGGGGTATGAGCAGTTCTTC. This chain uses TRBV19 with TRBJ2-1, with 11 bases fitting TRBD2. This CDR3 comprises 15 residues. V lost 1 base, J lost 8 bases, and 4 bases stayed unmatched. The germline V gene encodes CDR1 LNHDA and CDR2 SQIVND (reference sequence). Full variable domain (outside the CDR3, taken from reference TRBV19 and TRBJ2-1): DGGITQSPKYLFRKEGQNVTLSCEQNLNHDAMYWYRQDPGQGLRLIYYSQIVNDFQKGDIAEGYSVSREKKESFPLTVTSAQKNPTAFYLCASSIGASGGYEQFFGPGTRLTVL.